The 9 T cell receptor beta chains below all came from one sample that was sequenced in a study of OX40 agonist ivuxolimab in advanced cancers. TCRdb's table, derived via immunoSEQ multiplex PCR, lists solely in-frame clones and lacks some. The sample contains 75,000 to 100,000 clones, roughly 90% of which appear only once. The sequenced sample was CD4+ or CD8+ T cells sorted from blood, obtained in a trial of the OX40 agonist ivuxolimab. The receptor source for this set is an adult with an advanced solid tumor such as melanoma, head and neck, liver or kidney cancer.

The rearrangement links TRBV2 to TRBJ2-7, with 9 bases that match TRBD1. Germline lookup yields CDR1 SNHLY and CDR2 FYNNEI. With 5 bases clipped from V and 4 bases from J, the junction kept 6 bases outside the gene matches. This CDR3 is 14 amino acids long. The DNA of the CDR3 is TGTGCCAGCAGTTCCGGGACAGGGATTTACGAGCAGTACTTC. Protein sequence: CASSSGTGIYEQYF.

This clone was seen a handful of times. The same CDR3 is also encoded by other DNA sequences in this sample. The V and J genes are TRBV5-1 and TRBJ2-5; 15 bases agree with TRBD2. Germline V gene lookup returns CDR1 SGHRS and CDR2 YFSETQ. The CDR3 consists of 16 residues. Trimming took 0 bases from V and 5 from J; bases not matched to a gene: 2. The CDR3 coding sequence is TGCGCCAGCAGCTTGGGGACTAGCGGGGGGGCCGAGACCCAGTACTTC. Protein sequence: CASSLGTSGGAETQYF.

The chain has TRBV12-1 and TRBJ1-2; the listed D gene, TRBD1, was not tested against the DNA. TRBV12-1 is labeled a pseudogene. This CDR3 has 16 residues. This chain's CDR3 is CASSFGKIVTKTGYTF. CDR3 nucleotides: TGTGCCAGCAGCTTCGGTAAAATTGTGACAAAAACTGGCTACACCTTC.

The chain links TRBV6-4 to TRBJ2-7; D call uncertain. The ends were cut back, 2 bases at V and 2 bases at J, with 16 bases in the middle. The CDR3 is 16 residues long. Germline V gene data show CDR1 as MRHNA and CDR2 as SNTAGT. CDR3 residues: CASSDEVATPAYEQYF. As DNA, the CDR3 is TGTGCCAGCAGTGACGAGGTGGCGACCCCGGCCTACGAGCAGTACTTC.

The genes are TRBV7-9 and TRBJ2-7; D perhaps matches TRBD1 (6 bases). V was trimmed by 0 bases and J by 3 bases, leaving 6 bases between them. CDR3 size: 13 residues. Germline V CDR1 and CDR2: SEHNR, FQNEAQ (reference sequence). CDR3 region: CASSLAQGYEQYF. As DNA, the CDR3 is TGTGCCAGCAGCTTAGCACAGGGCTACGAGCAGTACTTC.

The chain joins TRBV2 to TRBJ1-2; D unresolved. The ends were cut back, 7 bases at V and 4 bases at J, with 13 bases in the middle. The CDR3 length is 13 residues. Germline V lookup: CDR1 SNHLY, CDR2 FYNNEI. CDR3 coding DNA: TGTGCCAGCAAGAAAAGGGTTTCCTATGGCTACACCTTC. This codes for CASKKRVSYGYTF.

This clone appeared a few times. V and J are TRBV18 and TRBJ1-1, with D unclear. The CDR3 has 16 amino acids. Trimming took 2 bases from V and 0 from J, leaving 13 bases between them. Germline V CDR1 and CDR2: KGHSH, LQKENI. The CDR3 DNA follows: TGTGCCAGCTCACCATCGTGGGGAGGGATGAACACTGAAGCTTTCTTT. It is translated as CASSPSWGGMNTEAFF. The whole variable domain, remainder taken from reference TRBV18 and TRBJ1-1, is NAGVMQNPRHLVRRRGQEARLRCSPMKGHSHVYWYRQLPEEGLKFMVYLQKENIIDESGMPKERFSAEFPKEGPSILRIQQVVRGDSAAYFCASSPSWGGMNTEAFFGQGTRLTVV.

The chain uses TRBV7-8 and TRBJ2-1; D is possibly TRBD2 (5 bases). CDR3 size: 14 residues. Trimming took off 2 bases at V and 9 bases at J, with 14 bases between the two ends. Germline V CDR1 and CDR2: SGHVS, FQNEAQ. For the CDR3, the DNA is TGTGCCAGCAGCTTACAGAGCGGTCTAGGTGAGCAGTTCTTC. Residues: CASSLQSGLGEQFF.

The J gene is TRBJ2-2, the V gene TRBV7-6; D is tentatively TRBD1 or TRBD2 (5 bases each). Germline lookup yields CDR1 SGHVS and CDR2 FNYEAQ. The V end was cut by 1 base, the J end by 1 base, with 13 bases between. The CDR3 consists of 17 residues. The CDR3 DNA reads TGTGCCAGCAGCTTAGATCGAGGGGAGATGAACACCGGGGAGCTGTTTTTT. Encoded protein: CASSLDRGEMNTGELFF.